This passage covers 32 T cell receptor beta chains from one sample sequenced in a study of cytomegalovirus exposure and HLA in healthy donors. PCR was performed using 60 Vbeta and 13 Jbeta primers. The data were produced by immunoSEQ multiplex PCR, yet TCRdb's version contains in-frame clones alone and is incomplete. The top ten clones hold roughly 7.6% of a sample with fewer than 90,000 clones, about 67% of them seen once. The source material was PBMCs. These receptors originate from a man aged 40-50 years in good health and CMV-seropositive.

The chain carries TRBV11-2 and TRBJ2-2; D might be TRBD2 (5 bases). This CDR3 comprises 15 residues. Germline assignment: CDR1 SGHAT and CDR2 FQNNGV. V dropped 1 base and J dropped 6 bases, with 12 bases sitting between them. Here the CDR3 DNA reads TGTGCCAGCAGCTTAGTTAGCATCGGGGCCGGGGAGCTGTTTTTT. It encodes CASSLVSIGAGELFF. The complete variable domain, with remaining parts taken from reference TRBV11-2 and TRBJ2-2, reads EAGVAQSPRYKIIEKRQSVAFWCNPISGHATLYWYQQILGQGPKLLIQFQNNGVVDDSQLPKDRFSAERLKGVDSTLKIQPAKLEDSAVYLCASSLVSIGAGELFFGEGSRLTVL.

The genes are TRBV6-6 and TRBJ2-2; 7 bases are a match to TRBD1. There are 16 residues in the CDR3. Per the germline V gene, CDR1 is MNHNY and CDR2 is SVGAGI (reference sequence). Trimming at V came to 0 bases and at J to 4 bases, leaving 5 bases not matched to a gene. CDR3 sequence (DNA): TGTGCCAGCAGTTACTCCGGGCAGGGGGTCACCGGGGAGCTGTTTTTT. This encodes CASSYSGQGVTGELFF.

This rearrangement joins TRBV29-1 to TRBJ1-1; TRBD1 agrees at 7 bases. The V gene end was trimmed by 6 bases and the J gene end by 5 bases; junction bases not matched to a gene: 9. The germline V gene encodes CDR1 SQVTM and CDR2 ANQGSEA. This CDR3 spans 13 amino acids. The CDR3 region is CSVTRQGGTEAFF. Written as DNA, the CDR3 is TGCAGCGTGACTCGACAGGGTGGGACTGAAGCTTTCTTT.

The V gene is TRBV19, the J gene TRBJ2-7; D is uncertain. V lost 4 bases, J lost 2 bases, and 6 bases lay in between. The CDR3 totals 12 residues. Germline CDR1 reads LNHDA; CDR2 reads SQIVND (reference sequence). The CDR3 DNA is TGTGCCAGTAGTAGTCCCGCCTACGAGCAGTACTTC. It translates to CASSSPAYEQYF.

The J gene is TRBJ1-1, the V gene TRBV10-3; D perhaps matches TRBD1 (5 bases). The CDR3 sequence is 13 residues long. Germline values: CDR1 ENHRY, CDR2 SYGVKD. Trimming cost V 7 bases and J 3 bases, with 12 bases left between them. The CDR3 protein is CAIMPEGDTEAFF. In DNA form, the CDR3 reads TGTGCCATCATGCCCGAAGGGGACACTGAAGCTTTCTTT.

This clone was seen more than once but under ten times. The chain links TRBV13 to TRBJ1-6, with a tentative D call TRBD1 (6 bases). Trimming removed 5 bases from V and 7 bases from J, with 15 bases in between. The CDR3 covers 15 residues. Per germline, CDR1 PRHDT and CDR2 FYEKMQ (reference sequence). The DNA of the CDR3 is TGTGCCAGCAGCGTCTCACAGGGCACAAATTCACCCCTCCACTTT. Protein: CASSVSQGTNSPLHF.

The chain combines TRBV2 with TRBJ2-1; perhaps TRBD1 as D (5 bases). The V gene lost 1 base and the J gene lost 5 bases, with 15 bases spanning the gap. The germline V gene has CDR1 SNHLY and CDR2 FYNNEI. There are 16 residues in the CDR3. The CDR3 coding sequence is TGTGCCAGCAGTGAAGGTTGGCAGGGCCGTAACAATGAGCAGTTCTTC. Translation: CASSEGWQGRNNEQFF.

This rearrangement joins TRBV6-5 to TRBJ2-7; 7 bases align to TRBD1. The V and J ends lost 6 bases and 1 base, in that order; junction bases with no gene match: 6. CDR3 length equals 14 residues. Germline CDR1 MNHEY, CDR2 SVGAGI. CDR3 sequence (DNA): TGTGCCAGCAGAGCTCCGGGACAGTCCTACGAGCAGTACTTC. This codes for CASRAPGQSYEQYF.

V usage is TRBV28 and J usage is TRBJ1-2; 8 nucleotides align to TRBD1. From germline, CDR1 is MDHEN and CDR2 SYDVKM. The junction had 5 bases not matched to a gene; V was cut back by 2 bases and J by 3 bases. CDR3 size: 15 residues. CDR3 nucleotides: TGTGCCAGCAGTTTACCCGGGACAGGCGACTATGGCTACACCTTC. It encodes CASSLPGTGDYGYTF.

The chain employs TRBV4-1 and TRBJ2-7; TRBD2 matches at 8 bases. From germline, CDR1 is MGHRA and CDR2 YSYEKL. CDR3 size: 15 residues. Unmatched junction bases numbered 7, after V lost 3 bases and J lost 3 bases. Here the CDR3 reads CASSHTGGAIYEQYF. CDR3 bases: TGCGCCAGCAGCCATACGGGGGGGGCGATCTACGAGCAGTACTTC.

This clone turned up a few times. This chain uses TRBV27 with TRBJ1-5; 9 nucleotides line up with TRBD1. The CDR3 is 13 amino acids. Germline V gives CDR1 MNHEY, CDR2 SMNVEV (reference sequence). Germline trimming cut 4 bases from V and 6 bases from J; bases unmatched to any gene: 1. The CDR3 sequence is CASSWTGVQPQHF. DNA of the CDR3: TGTGCCAGCAGTTGGACAGGGGTTCAGCCCCAGCATTTT.

This chain joins TRBV5-4 and TRBJ1-2, with a tentative D call TRBD1 (5 bases). CDR1 SGHNT and CDR2 YYREEE come from the germline V gene (reference sequence). This CDR3 has 14 residues. Trimming stripped 5 bases from V and 2 bases from J, with 13 bases between. The CDR3 region is CASSGLGGNYGYTF. The CDR3 DNA sequence: TGTGCCAGCAGTGGCCTCGGGGGGAACTATGGCTACACCTTC. The full variable domain, its missing parts supplied by reference TRBV5-4 and TRBJ1-2, is ETGVTQSPTHLIKTRGQQVTLRCSSQSGHNTVSWYQQALGQGPQFIFQYYREEENGRGNFPPRFSGLQFPNYSSELNVNALELDDSALYLCASSGLGGNYGYTFGSGTRLTVV.

This clone appeared a few times. This chain uses TRBV2 with TRBJ2-1; D gene ambiguous. With 7 bases removed from V and 1 base from J, the gap between germline ends came to 5 bases. In germline, CDR1 is SNHLY, CDR2 FYNNEI. This CDR3 has 12 residues. The CDR3 is CASTRSYNEQFF. The CDR3, as DNA: TGTGCCAGCACTCGGTCCTACAATGAGCAGTTCTTC.

V and J are TRBV30 and TRBJ1-1; possible D gene TRBD1, 5 bases. This CDR3 contains 13 residues. Between the trimmed V and J ends, which lost 5 bases and 4 bases, there was a span of 14 bases. Germline V gene lookup returns CDR1 GTSNPN and CDR2 SVGIG (reference sequence). CDR3 nucleotides: TGTGCCTGGGCGGGGGGGTTGAGCACTGAAGCTTTCTTT. It yields the protein CAWAGGLSTEAFF.

The chain carries TRBV28 and TRBJ2-1, with a weak D call TRBD2 (7 bases). This CDR3 is 16 amino acids long. V was pared by 6 bases and J by 4 bases, with 19 bases between. Germline V gene lookup returns CDR1 MDHEN and CDR2 SYDVKM. CDR3 coding DNA: TGTGCCAGCAGCCCGGGGGGAGGGGGGCAATACAATGAGCAGTTCTTC. It is translated as CASSPGGGGQYNEQFF.

This clone was seen a handful of times. The chain couples TRBV6-6 to TRBJ1-1; TRBD1 might be the D (6 bases). V lost 6 bases and J lost 0, with 8 bases in between. Germline V lookup: CDR1 MNHNY, CDR2 SVGAGI (reference sequence). The CDR3 totals 13 residues. The CDR3 loop is CASSQGLNTEAFF. CDR3 nucleotides: TGTGCCAGCAGCCAGGGGCTGAACACTGAAGCTTTCTTT.

The V gene is TRBV15, the J gene TRBJ2-5, with D hard to call. Germline CDR1 is LNHNV and CDR2 is YYDKDF (reference sequence). V was pared by 3 bases and J by 5 bases, with 7 bases between. There are 12 residues in the CDR3. The CDR3 reads CATSRSVETQYF. CDR3 DNA: TGTGCCACCAGCAGGTCCGTGGAGACCCAGTACTTC.

The DNA for the CDR3 is TGTGCCAGCAGCTTGGCGCAGGTGAACACTGAAGCTTTCTTT. Translating gives CASSLAQVNTEAFF. This sequence joins TRBV5-4 and TRBJ1-1; unclear D gene. Trimming took off 0 bases at V and 0 bases at J, with 6 bases between the two ends. The CDR3 is 14 amino acids. CDR1 and CDR2 (germline): SGHNT, YYREEE (reference sequence).

This clone was observed a single time. The chain joins TRBV14 to TRBJ2-3; 7 bases map to TRBD2. The V gene's germline CDR1 is SGHDN and CDR2 FVKESK. The CDR3 extends over 15 amino acids. After removal of 3 bases from V and 0 bases from J, the junction contained 3 bases not matched to a gene. CDR3 region: CASSHSSGSTDTQYF. The CDR3 DNA is TGTGCCAGCAGCCATTCTAGCGGTAGCACAGATACGCAGTATTTT.

This sequence joins TRBV6-5 and TRBJ1-4; 7 nucleotides match TRBD1. Germline V gene sequence: CDR1 MNHEY, CDR2 SVGAGI. With 2 bases clipped from V and 8 bases from J, the junction kept 5 bases outside the gene matches. This CDR3 is 14 amino acids long. The CDR3 DNA reads TGTGCCAGCAGTTACGAGGGGGCAGGGGAAAAACTGTTTTTT. The encoded protein is CASSYEGAGEKLFF.

There are a few counts of this clone. J is TRBJ1-5 and V is TRBV7-8; the match to TRBD1 covers 8 bases. This CDR3 contains 18 residues. Looked up from germline, CDR1 is SGHVS and CDR2 is FQNEAQ. V was clipped by 5 bases and J by 4 bases; unmatched bases: 16. For the CDR3, the DNA is TGTGCCAGCAGCCCCAGGACAGGGCGCCAAAAACCTAATCAGCCCCAGCATTTT. This gives the protein CASSPRTGRQKPNQPQHF.

The genes are TRBV15 and TRBJ2-2, with 8 bases that match TRBD1. CDR3 size: 16 residues. From germline, CDR1 is LNHNV and CDR2 YYDKDF (reference sequence). With 1 base clipped from V and 6 bases from J, the junction kept 7 bases outside the gene matches. Written as DNA, the CDR3 is TGTGCCACCAGCAGAGCGACAGGGGTGGGGGCCGGGGAGCTGTTTTTT. Its translation: CATSRATGVGAGELFF.

The chain recombines TRBV5-5 with TRBJ2-7; the D is unclear. Trimming shortened V by 2 bases and J by 2 bases, and 11 bases separated the two germline ends. CDR3 length: 14 amino acids. Looked up from germline, CDR1 is SGHKS and CDR2 is YYEKEE (reference sequence). In DNA, the CDR3 is TGTGCCAGCAGCTTCCAGTTGGGCACCTACGAGCAGTACTTC. Protein sequence: CASSFQLGTYEQYF.

The chain has TRBV28 and TRBJ2-7; weak D call: TRBD2 (6 bases). Germline values: CDR1 MDHEN, CDR2 SYDVKM. The V gene lost 4 bases and the J gene lost 12 bases, with 16 bases spanning the gap. CDR3 length: 12 amino acids. CDR3 sequence (DNA): TGTGCCAGCAGTTCCCCGGGGGACCCGCGGTACTTC. It encodes CASSSPGDPRYF.

The V call is TRBV29-1, the J call TRBJ2-3; possibly TRBD1 for D (6 bases). Looked up from germline, CDR1 is SQVTM and CDR2 is ANQGSEA. V gave up 7 bases and J gave up 4 bases, with 18 bases separating them. CDR3 length: 14 amino acids. CDR3 in DNA: TGCAGCGCATCCTCGGAGGCAGGGGCAGATACGCAGTATTTT. Translation: CSASSEAGADTQYF.

The V call is TRBV2, the J call TRBJ2-2; D possibly corresponds to TRBD2 (6 bases). V was trimmed by 7 bases and J by 4 bases, leaving 13 bases between them. The CDR3 sequence is 14 residues long. Germline assignment: CDR1 SNHLY and CDR2 FYNNEI. The CDR3 loop is CASTPRRATGELFF. In DNA, the CDR3 is TGTGCCAGCACCCCAAGGAGGGCCACCGGGGAGCTGTTTTTT.

The chain combines TRBV7-9 with TRBJ2-7; TRBD2 aligns across 11 bases. This CDR3 spans 16 amino acids. The V and J ends lost 1 base and 2 bases, in that order; junction bases with no gene match: 4. Germline-derived CDR1 and CDR2 are SEHNR and FQNEAQ (reference sequence). CDR3 bases: TGTGCCAGCAGCTTAGAAGTGGGACTAGCGGCCTACGAGCAGTACTTC. Amino acid sequence: CASSLEVGLAAYEQYF.

The CDR3 nucleotides read TGTGCCAGCAGTGCGGGGGGGGTTGGGCAGCCCCAGCATTTT. Translating it yields CASSAGGVGQPQHF. The gene calls are TRBV2 and TRBJ1-5, with D tentatively TRBD1 (5 bases). V was pared by 4 bases and J by 7 bases, with 14 bases between. The germline gives CDR1 SNHLY, CDR2 FYNNEI. The CDR3 has 14 amino acids.

This clone was seen more than once but under ten times. CDR3 sequence: CASSDPGGSTDTQYF. CDR3 coding DNA: TGTGCCAGCAGTGACCCCGGCGGTAGCACAGATACGCAGTATTTT. The V call is TRBV6-1, the J call TRBJ2-3; no firm D call. V was cut by 3 bases and J by 0 bases, with 10 bases left in between. The CDR3 is made up of 15 amino acids. CDR1 and CDR2 from the germline V gene are MNHNS and SASEGT.

This CDR3 reads CASSPPTSSYEQYF. The CDR3 coding sequence is TGTGCCAGCAGCCCCCCAACAAGTTCTTACGAGCAGTACTTC. The chain is built from TRBV6-1 and TRBJ2-7, with no clear D. The ends were cut back, 6 bases at V and 4 bases at J, with 16 bases in the middle. The CDR3 has 14 residues. Germline V gene data show CDR1 as MNHNS and CDR2 as SASEGT.

This clone was seen a single time. The chain uses TRBV6-6 and TRBJ2-7; 12 bases are shared with TRBD2. Germline trimming cut 0 bases from V and 2 bases from J; bases unmatched to any gene: 2. The length of the CDR3 is 16 residues. Per germline, CDR1 MNHNY and CDR2 SVGAGI (reference sequence). The DNA for the CDR3 is TGTGCCAGCAGTTACTCAGCTAGCGGGAGGGCCTACGAGCAGTACTTC. It yields the protein CASSYSASGRAYEQYF.

This chain links TRBV25-1 with TRBJ2-1; 7 positions match TRBD1. The germline V gene has CDR1 MGHDK and CDR2 SYGVNS. The V gene end was trimmed by 0 bases and the J gene end by 13 bases; junction bases not matched to a gene: 6. The CDR3 has 13 residues. The CDR3 sequence: CASSEYIGGAQFF. The CDR3 coding sequence is TGTGCCAGCAGTGAATATATAGGGGGCGCCCAGTTCTTC.